This passage covers 14 T cell receptor beta chains from one sample sequenced in a study of CD8+ T cells in alopecia areata. Extraction and reverse transcription of RNA yielded cDNA as the sequencing template. Only in-frame clones appear in the TCRdb table, and some are missing; sequencing was by immunoSEQ multiplex PCR. The data contain roughly 150,000 clones, around three fifths of them singletons. The source was CD4+ T cells sorted from blood, collected at week 0. Every receptor here comes from a human donor with alopecia areata.

The chain recombines TRBV27 with TRBJ2-7; 9 bases match TRBD1. V gave up 1 base and J gave up 2 bases; unmatched junction bases: 3. CDR1 is MNHEY and CDR2 is SMNVEV in the germline V gene (reference sequence). The CDR3 is made up of 15 amino acids. Here the CDR3 reads CASSLLGTGPYEQYF. The CDR3 nucleotides are TGTGCCAGCAGTTTATTAGGGACAGGGCCCTACGAGCAGTACTTC.

The V call is TRBV19, the J call TRBJ2-2; 7 bases fit TRBD1. Losses at the gene ends were 4 bases for V and 1 base for J; bases not matched to a gene: 12. Germline CDR1 is LNHDA and CDR2 is SQIVND (reference sequence). CDR3 size: 18 residues. The CDR3 DNA is TGTGCCAGTAGTACATCAAATCGGGGACAGAAGAACACCGGGGAGCTGTTTTTT. Protein: CASSTSNRGQKNTGELFF. The full variable domain, completed using reference TRBV19 and TRBJ2-2, is DGGITQSPKYLFRKEGQNVTLSCEQNLNHDAMYWYRQDPGQGLRLIYYSQIVNDFQKGDIAEGYSVSREKKESFPLTVTSAQKNPTAFYLCASSTSNRGQKNTGELFFGEGSRLTVL.

The chain links TRBV29-1 to TRBJ2-5; no clear D. There are 13 residues in the CDR3. Per germline, CDR1 SQVTM and CDR2 ANQGSEA. With 6 bases removed from V and 0 bases from J, the gap between germline ends came to 11 bases. In nucleotides, the CDR3 is TGCAGCGTGTACTCGATGTACCAAGAGACCCAGTACTTC. This sequence encodes CSVYSMYQETQYF. The full variable domain, rest sourced from reference TRBV29-1 and TRBJ2-5, is SAVISQKPSRDICQRGTSLTIQCQVDSQVTMMFWYRQQPGQSLTLIATANQGSEATYESGFVIDKFPISRPNLTFSTLTVSNMSPEDSSIYLCSVYSMYQETQYFGPGTRLLVL.

This CDR3 reads CAISESGQGVNYGYTF. For the CDR3, the DNA is TGTGCCATCAGTGAGTCCGGGCAGGGGGTCAACTATGGCTACACCTTC. The genes are TRBV10-3 and TRBJ1-2, with 7 positions matching TRBD1. J gave up 2 bases and V 0 bases, and 6 bases lay outside the gene matches. Germline V gene lookup returns CDR1 ENHRY and CDR2 SYGVKD. This CDR3 is 16 amino acids long.

The rearrangement joins TRBV5-1 to TRBJ2-1, with 9 bases aligning to TRBD1. This CDR3 has 14 residues. The V segment lost 8 bases and the J segment 1 base; nucleotides outside the gene matches: 4. The germline V gene encodes CDR1 SGHRS and CDR2 YFSETQ. The CDR3 sequence: CASTGGLSYNEQFF. DNA of the CDR3: TGCGCCAGTACAGGGGGCCTTTCCTACAATGAGCAGTTCTTC.

This chain connects TRBV29-1 to TRBJ2-3; TRBD2 might be the D (5 bases). V dropped 6 bases and J dropped 1 base, with 20 bases sitting between them. The V gene's germline CDR1 is SQVTM and CDR2 ANQGSEA. This CDR3 is built from 16 residues. The CDR3 DNA reads as TGCAGCGTGGCCGAGGGCCATTCTGGCGGCACAGATACGCAGTATTTT. Encoded protein: CSVAEGHSGGTDTQYF.

This clone has only a few counts. The chain recombines TRBV6-6 with TRBJ2-2; no definite D call. Trimming pared 3 bases from V and 4 bases from J, leaving 12 bases between. The CDR3 has 15 residues. CDR1 MNHNY and CDR2 SVGAGI come from the germline V gene (reference sequence). CDR3 coding DNA: TGTGCCAGCAGTTATTCGCCATGGGGCACCGGGGAGCTGTTTTTT. Its translation is CASSYSPWGTGELFF.

The chain carries TRBV7-9 and TRBJ2-3; the D gene is possibly TRBD2 (6 bases). CDR1 and CDR2 (germline): SEHNR, FQNEAQ (reference sequence). This CDR3 has 15 residues. The V end lost 5 bases, the J end lost 3 bases, and 15 bases lay between the germline ends. CDR3 residues: CASSQNWDLTDTQYF. CDR3 coding DNA: TGTGCCAGCAGCCAAAATTGGGACTTAACAGATACGCAGTATTTT.

The chain combines TRBV30 with TRBJ1-4; D may be TRBD1 (6 bases). Germline V gene lookup returns CDR1 GTSNPN and CDR2 SVGIG (reference sequence). The ends were cut back, 3 bases at V and 7 bases at J, with 12 bases in the middle. The CDR3 sequence is 13 residues long. CDR3 region: CAWRGQPGEKLFF. CDR3 DNA: TGTGCCTGGAGAGGACAGCCTGGTGAAAAACTGTTTTTT.

This clone has just a few counts. The rearrangement joins TRBV9 to TRBJ2-1; weak D call: TRBD2 (6 bases). The CDR3 loop spans 14 amino acids. Trimming took 2 bases from V and 6 from J, leaving 12 bases between them. Germline CDR1 reads SGDLS; CDR2 reads YYNGEE. CDR3 in DNA: TGTGCCAGCAGCGTTGAGATCGGGGGCAATGAGCAGTTCTTC. Its translation is CASSVEIGGNEQFF. Full variable domain (outside the CDR3, taken from reference TRBV9 and TRBJ2-1): DSGVTQTPKHLITATGQRVTLRCSPRSGDLSVYWYQQSLDQGLQFLIQYYNGEERAKGNILERFSAQQFPDLHSELNLSSLELGDSALYFCASSVEIGGNEQFFGPGTRLTVL.

The chain links TRBV18 to TRBJ1-1, with 7 positions matching TRBD1. V trimming: 5 bases; J trimming: 5 bases; junction bases outside the gene matches: 8. This CDR3 contains 14 residues. The germline gives CDR1 KGHSH, CDR2 LQKENI. The CDR3 sequence: CASSANRGMTEAFF. The CDR3 coding sequence is TGTGCCAGCTCAGCGAACAGGGGCATGACTGAAGCTTTCTTT.

The chain has TRBV18 and TRBJ2-5; D is undetermined. Germline V gives CDR1 KGHSH, CDR2 LQKENI. V was shortened by 0 bases and J by 2 bases, with 7 bases between the two germline ends. The CDR3 extends over 14 amino acids. In DNA form, the CDR3 reads TGTGCCAGCTCACCACCGACAACTCAAGAGACCCAGTACTTC. Translating gives CASSPPTTQETQYF.

The genes are TRBV5-4 and TRBJ2-7; 10 positions match TRBD1. Trimming removed 2 bases from V and 3 bases from J; junction bases left unmatched: 5. Germline CDR1 SGHNT, CDR2 YYREEE (reference sequence). The CDR3 loop spans 15 amino acids. The CDR3 sequence is CASSFGTGEIYEQYF. The CDR3, as DNA: TGTGCCAGCAGCTTTGGGACAGGGGAGATCTACGAGCAGTACTTC.

In its sample, this clone was seen a few times. J is TRBJ2-5 and V is TRBV7-2, with D perhaps TRBD1 or TRBD2 (5 bases each). In germline, CDR1 is SGHTA, CDR2 FQGNSA. This CDR3 contains 13 residues. V was pared by 4 bases and J by 7 bases, with 13 bases between. CDR3 nucleotides: TGTGCCAGCAGCTCAGGGCTAGCAGGGACCCAGTACTTC. This translates into CASSSGLAGTQYF.